This TCR beta chain was profiled in a study of shared clonotypes between healthy human individuals. Notes on the study in general: Generation of non-shared clonotypes was less probable than generation of clonotypes shared by all four donors.

Method: immunoSEQ multiplex PCR; TCRdb's copy keeps in-frame clones and lacks some. This table has more than 200,000 clones, over 50% appearing once. Regarding this clone: No antigen is known for it.

Sequencing input: memory CD4+ T cells sorted from blood. Subset given: CD45RA-negative fraction. The sequence was obtained from a man aged 30 to 45 in good health.

This CDR3 is CATSRGGRKEKLFF. For the CDR3, the DNA is TGTGCCACCAGCAGAGGGGGCCGAAAAGAAAAACTGTTTTTT. V and J are TRBV15 and TRBJ1-4; TRBD1 might be the D (5 bases). Germline lookup yields CDR1 LNHNV and CDR2 YYDKDF (reference sequence). V shed 1 base and J shed 8 bases, with 11 bases lying between them. This CDR3 has 14 amino acids. Supplemented by reference TRBV15 and TRBJ1-4, the full variable domain reads DAMVIQNPRYQVTQFGKPVTLSCSQTLNHNVMYWYQQKSSQAPKLLFHYYDKDFNNEADTPDNFQSRRPNTSFCFLDIRSPGLGDTAMYLCATSRGGRKEKLFFGSGTQLSVL.